A single sample is the source of the 8 T cell receptor beta chains below, sequenced in a study of blood T cell repertoires in COVID-19. TCRdb's copy holds only in-frame clones and misses some; the assay was immunoSEQ multiplex PCR. The sample holds roughly 41,000 clones, 87% seen once. What was sequenced was peripheral blood. These receptors all come from a human donor in a cohort sampled during active COVID-19.

The V and J genes are TRBV4-1 and TRBJ2-1, with D maybe TRBD2 (6 bases). Between the trimmed V and J ends, which lost 3 bases and 0 bases, there was a span of 6 bases. The CDR3 extends over 14 amino acids. From germline, CDR1 is MGHRA and CDR2 YSYEKL. CDR3 DNA sequence: TGCGCCAGCAGCCACGGGAGCTCCTACAATGAGCAGTTCTTC. It yields the protein CASSHGSSYNEQFF.

This rearrangement joins TRBV28 to TRBJ2-7; TRBD2 agrees at 11 bases. The CDR3 totals 16 residues. Germline CDR1 reads MDHEN; CDR2 reads SYDVKM. The V segment lost 5 bases and the J segment 6 bases; nucleotides outside the gene matches: 12. CDR3 DNA sequence: TGTGCCAGCAGTCCCACCCTAGGACTAGCGGGTCTCGAGCAGTACTTC. Translation gives CASSPTLGLAGLEQYF. Together with reference TRBV28 and TRBJ2-7, the CDR3 gives the full variable domain: DVKVTQSSRYLVKRTGEKVFLECVQDMDHENMFWYRQDPGLGLRLIYFSYDVKMKEKGDIPEGYSVSREKKERFSLILESASTNQTSMYLCASSPTLGLAGLEQYFGPGTRLTVT.

The rearrangement joins TRBV18 to TRBJ2-7; no firm D call. V gave up 3 bases and J gave up 7 bases, with 10 bases separating them. The germline V gene has CDR1 KGHSH and CDR2 LQKENI. The CDR3 contains 12 residues. CDR3 bases: TGTGCCAGCTCACCCTCAACGAGGGAGCAGTACTTC. It is translated as CASSPSTREQYF. The entire variable domain, with the rest obtained from reference TRBV18 and TRBJ2-7, is as follows: NAGVMQNPRHLVRRRGQEARLRCSPMKGHSHVYWYRQLPEEGLKFMVYLQKENIIDESGMPKERFSAEFPKEGPSILRIQQVVRGDSAAYFCASSPSTREQYFGPGTRLTVT.

This clone was seen only once. The chain recombines TRBV2 with TRBJ2-3; 7 bases agree with TRBD1. Germline V CDR1 and CDR2: SNHLY, FYNNEI. The CDR3 consists of 15 residues. Unmatched junction bases numbered 5, after V lost 5 bases and J lost 0 bases. The CDR3: CASSSGQSSTDTQYF. DNA of the CDR3: TGTGCCAGCAGTTCGGGACAGAGTAGCACAGATACGCAGTATTTT.

The rearrangement uses TRBV30 and TRBJ1-5; no reliable D call. Germline V gene sequence: CDR1 GTSNPN, CDR2 SVGIG (reference sequence). Trimming left V 8 bases short and J 6 bases short, with 11 bases between. CDR3 length: 11 amino acids. CDR3 in amino acids: CARERPQPQHF. In DNA form, the CDR3 reads TGTGCCCGCGAGAGGCCTCAGCCCCAGCATTTT.

The chain employs TRBV4-3 and TRBJ2-7; TRBD1 matches 7 bases. Germline CDR1 reads LGHNA; CDR2 reads YSLEER. The CDR3 is 14 amino acids. The V gene end was trimmed by 1 base and the J gene end by 6 bases; junction bases not matched to a gene: 6. CDR3 amino acids: CASSQVLRDSEQYF. Written as DNA, the CDR3 is TGCGCCAGCAGCCAAGTTCTCCGGGACAGCGAGCAGTACTTC.

The V call is TRBV14, the J call TRBJ2-7, with 14 nucleotides matching TRBD2. The CDR3 length is 15 residues. Germline CDR1 reads SGHDN; CDR2 reads FVKESK. V shed 4 bases, J shed 4 bases, and the junction held 3 bases outside the gene matches. CDR3 DNA sequence: TGTGCCAGCAGCCCGAGGACTAGCGGGAGGTACGAGCAGTACTTC. As protein: CASSPRTSGRYEQYF.

The CDR3 protein is CASSPGTGDPYNSPLHF. Here the CDR3 DNA reads TGTGCCAGCAGCCCCGGGACAGGGGATCCCTATAATTCACCCCTCCACTTT. This rearrangement joins TRBV7-2 to TRBJ1-6, with 10 bases aligning to TRBD1. The junction had 6 bases not matched to a gene; V was cut back by 5 bases and J by 2 bases. This CDR3 spans 17 amino acids. The germline V gene has CDR1 SGHTA and CDR2 FQGNSA.